Presented here are 19 T cell receptor beta chains from one specimen sequenced in a study of shared clonotypes between healthy human individuals. Using immunoSEQ multiplex PCR, the repertoire was profiled, and TCRdb retains in-frame clones only, with some absent. In the table there are some 1.5 million clones, approximately 98% of which are singletons. The sample was naive CD4+ T cells sorted from blood. The sample's subset: CD45RA+ positively selected. The source of these receptors is a man under 40 in good health.

This chain joins TRBV28 and TRBJ2-7; 9 bases agree with TRBD1. The ends lost 5 bases at V and 2 bases at J; junction bases unmatched: 7. The CDR3 covers 15 residues. From germline, CDR1 is MDHEN and CDR2 SYDVKM. CDR3 amino acids: CASSEDRGFTYEQYF. The DNA of the CDR3 is TGTGCCAGCAGTGAAGACAGGGGGTTTACCTACGAGCAGTACTTC.

The V gene is TRBV13, the J gene TRBJ2-7; a possible D gene is TRBD2 (6 bases). The CDR3 length is 14 residues. Germline assignment: CDR1 PRHDT and CDR2 FYEKMQ (reference sequence). V lost 4 bases to trimming and J lost 4 bases, with 14 bases between them. CDR3 bases: TGTGCCAGCAGCTCCAGCGGACTAATGTACGAGCAGTACTTC. Translation: CASSSSGLMYEQYF. The variable domain in full, with the rest retrieved from reference TRBV13 and TRBJ2-7, is AAGVIQSPRHLIKEKRETATLKCYPIPRHDTVYWYQQGPGQDPQFLISFYEKMQSDKGSIPDRFSAQQFSDYHSELNMSSLELGDSALYFCASSSSGLMYEQYFGPGTRLTVT.

V usage is TRBV7-3 and J usage is TRBJ1-1; TRBD1 might be the D (5 bases). Germline assignment: CDR1 SGHTA and CDR2 FQGTGA. With 5 bases removed from V and 3 bases from J, the gap between germline ends came to 16 bases. The CDR3 totals 15 residues. CDR3: CASSPSGGLYTEAFF. The CDR3, as DNA: TGTGCCAGCAGCCCGTCCGGGGGATTGTACACTGAAGCTTTCTTT.

This clone was recorded only once. The chain joins TRBV6-1 to TRBJ2-7; D uncertain. V lost 0 bases and J lost 6, with 18 bases in between. This CDR3 is 16 amino acids long. Germline CDR1 reads MNHNS; CDR2 reads SASEGT. The CDR3 sequence is CASSEALSIRLGEQYF. Here the CDR3 DNA reads TGTGCCAGCAGTGAAGCGCTCTCGATTCGGCTTGGCGAGCAGTACTTC.

As for this clone: Additional DNA sequences in this sample encode the identical CDR3. The CDR3 DNA reads TGTGCCAGTGGAATTGGCGAGACCCAGTACTTC. Protein sequence: CASGIGETQYF. V and J are TRBV2 and TRBJ2-5; D is ambiguous. CDR3 length equals 11 residues. Germline loops: CDR1 SNHLY, CDR2 FYNNEI. Trimming took off 9 bases at V and 5 bases at J, with 10 bases between the two ends.

The chain has TRBV28 and TRBJ2-1; 10 bases agree with TRBD2. The germline gives CDR1 MDHEN, CDR2 SYDVKM. This CDR3 has 15 residues. V lost 3 bases, J lost 9 bases, and 8 bases stayed unmatched. CDR3 nucleotide sequence: TGTGCCAGCAGTTTCCAAGCGGGAGGGGTGGCTGAGCAGTTCTTC. This encodes CASSFQAGGVAEQFF.

The genes are TRBV14 and TRBJ2-2; maybe TRBD1 (6 bases). Germline V lookup: CDR1 SGHDN, CDR2 FVKESK. V was trimmed by 1 base and J by 3 bases, leaving 9 bases between them. CDR3 size: 15 residues. The CDR3 DNA sequence: TGTGCCAGCAGCCAAGTCACAGGGTACACCGGGGAGCTGTTTTTT. The encoded protein is CASSQVTGYTGELFF.

V usage is TRBV28 and J usage is TRBJ2-7, with D possibly TRBD1 on 7 matching bases. CDR3 size: 16 residues. V was trimmed by 6 bases and J by 7 bases, leaving 25 bases between them. The V gene's germline CDR1 is MDHEN and CDR2 SYDVKM. CDR3 protein: CASSSLKGTEGLEQYF. The CDR3 DNA reads TGTGCCAGCAGCTCCTTAAAAGGGACAGAGGGACTGGAGCAGTACTTC.

V and J are TRBV6-5 and TRBJ2-7, with 8 nucleotides matching TRBD1. V shed 5 bases, J shed 2 bases, and the junction held 8 bases outside the gene matches. This CDR3 region has 15 residues. Germline CDR1 MNHEY, CDR2 SVGAGI. CDR3 region: CASSDWAGGPYEQYF. The DNA for the CDR3 is TGTGCCAGCAGTGACTGGGCAGGGGGCCCCTACGAGCAGTACTTC.

The gene calls are TRBV18 and TRBJ2-3; TRBD2 might be the D (6 bases). Germline V lookup: CDR1 KGHSH, CDR2 LQKENI. V lost 2 bases and J lost 2, with 14 bases in between. The CDR3 has 16 amino acids. CDR3 DNA sequence: TGTGCCAGCTCACCAATCGAGCGGGCTACCACAGATACGCAGTATTTT. Translating it yields CASSPIERATTDTQYF.

The chain carries TRBV5-8 and TRBJ2-4; D is perhaps TRBD1 (5 bases). Per germline, CDR1 SGHTS and CDR2 YDEGEE. The length of the CDR3 is 13 residues. Trimming removed 4 bases from V and 2 bases from J, with 7 bases in between. CDR3 nucleotide sequence: TGTGCCAGCAGCCAGGGTACCAAAAACATTCAGTACTTC. Its translation: CASSQGTKNIQYF.

CDR3 in amino acids: CASSQGAETQYF. The CDR3 nucleotides read TGTGCCAGCAGCCAGGGGGCGGAGACCCAGTACTTC. The genes are TRBV7-2 and TRBJ2-5, with 8 nucleotides matching TRBD1. Germline V CDR1 and CDR2: SGHTA, FQGNSA. The CDR3 is 12 amino acids. After removal of 5 bases from V and 5 bases from J, the junction contained 1 base not matched to a gene.

The chain is built from TRBV6-5 and TRBJ2-1; weak D call: TRBD2 (6 bases). CDR1 is MNHEY, CDR2 SVGAGI, per germline. The ends were cut back, 6 bases at V and 6 bases at J, with 18 bases in the middle. The CDR3 length is 15 residues. CDR3 region: CASSKLGGKLNEQFF. The CDR3 DNA follows: TGTGCCAGCAGCAAACTGGGCGGGAAGCTCAATGAGCAGTTCTTC.

The CDR3 reads CASGGVAGGETQYF. The CDR3 DNA reads TGCGCCAGCGGCGGGGTAGCGGGCGGGGAGACCCAGTACTTC. This sequence joins TRBV5-1 and TRBJ2-5; 7 bases are a match to TRBD2. J gave up 5 bases and V 7 bases, and 11 bases lay outside the gene matches. Germline V gene lookup returns CDR1 SGHRS and CDR2 YFSETQ. This CDR3 contains 14 residues.

A note on this clone: This same CDR3 is encoded by further DNA sequences in the sample. The rearrangement joins TRBV19 to TRBJ2-2; possibly TRBD2 for D (6 bases). V was shortened by 3 bases and J by 1 base, with 9 bases between the two germline ends. CDR1 LNHDA and CDR2 SQIVND come from the germline V gene (reference sequence). This CDR3 has 15 amino acids. The CDR3 is CASSISGQNTGELFF. CDR3 nucleotide sequence: TGTGCCAGTAGTATTAGCGGTCAGAACACCGGGGAGCTGTTTTTT.

In DNA, the CDR3 is TGTGCCAGCACCAAAGCCGGACTAGCGGAACCTTCTAGCACAGATACGCAGTATTTT. Residues: CASTKAGLAEPSSTDTQYF. The gene calls are TRBV5-4 and TRBJ2-3, with TRBD2 matching 10 bases. The CDR3 extends over 19 amino acids. The junction had 16 bases not matched to a gene; V was cut back by 6 bases and J by 0 bases. Germline V gene data show CDR1 as SGHNT and CDR2 as YYREEE (reference sequence). Full variable domain (remainder filled in from reference TRBV5-4 and TRBJ2-3): ETGVTQSPTHLIKTRGQQVTLRCSSQSGHNTVSWYQQALGQGPQFIFQYYREEENGRGNFPPRFSGLQFPNYSSELNVNALELDDSALYLCASTKAGLAEPSSTDTQYFGPGTRLTVL.

J is TRBJ2-7 and V is TRBV6-9; 9 bases are a match to TRBD1. Trimming took 3 bases from V and 6 from J; bases not matched to a gene: 6. Germline CDR1 is MNHGY and CDR2 is SVAAGI. The CDR3 has 14 amino acids. The CDR3 reads CASSYAGQGSEQYF. CDR3 in DNA: TGTGCCAGCAGTTACGCGGGACAGGGTAGCGAGCAGTACTTC.

This clone was found once. The chain uses TRBV5-6 and TRBJ2-1; the D call may be TRBD1 or TRBD2 (6 bases each). With 3 bases removed from V and 8 bases from J, the gap between germline ends came to 18 bases. Germline V gives CDR1 SGHDT, CDR2 YYEEEE. This CDR3 comprises 15 residues. CDR3 loop: CASSWDFPGGDEQFF. The CDR3 nucleotides read TGTGCCAGCAGCTGGGACTTTCCCGGGGGCGATGAGCAGTTCTTC.

In its sample, this clone was seen once. The chain has TRBV2 and TRBJ2-7; possibly TRBD1 for D (5 bases). This CDR3 contains 11 residues. Trimming took off 8 bases at V and 4 bases at J, with 9 bases between the two ends. Germline V gene data show CDR1 as SNHLY and CDR2 as FYNNEI. CDR3 sequence: CASGAGYEQYF. The CDR3 bases are TGTGCCAGCGGGGCAGGGTACGAGCAGTACTTC.